These 20 T cell receptor beta chains share one sample of origin, sequenced in a study of blood T cell repertoires in COVID-19. Here immunoSEQ multiplex PCR was the method, and the copy in TCRdb shows in-frame clones only, minus some. The sample has 250,000 or so clones, 80% to 90% seen once. The sequenced material came from PBMCs or T cells enriched from blood (not recorded which). The receptors derive from a woman in her 40s who had been exposed to COVID-19.

The gene calls are TRBV9 and TRBJ2-3; D is perhaps TRBD1 (7 bases). The CDR3 loop spans 13 amino acids. Germline lookup yields CDR1 SGDLS and CDR2 YYNGEE. V was trimmed by 4 bases and J by 4 bases, leaving 10 bases between them. This chain's CDR3 is CASSPGGSDTQYF. The CDR3 DNA reads TGTGCCAGCAGCCCAGGGGGGTCAGATACGCAGTATTTT.

The chain uses TRBV3-1 (or the pseudogene TRBV3-2) and TRBJ2-7; possibly TRBD2 for D (6 bases). Trimming stripped 3 bases from V and 6 bases from J, with 18 bases between. Germline CDR1 reads LGHDT; CDR2 reads YNNKEL (reference sequence). The CDR3 runs 15 residues. This chain's CDR3 is CASSQRASGLLEQYF. DNA for the CDR3: TGTGCCAGCAGCCAGAGGGCCTCGGGACTCCTCGAGCAGTACTTC.

The chain uses TRBV12-5 and TRBJ2-7; D might be TRBD2 (6 bases). V lost 3 bases to trimming and J lost 5 bases, with 11 bases between them. Germline V gene data show CDR1 as LGHNT and CDR2 as FRNRAP. The CDR3 runs to 13 residues. The chain's CDR3 is CASGLGSGDEQYF. The CDR3 DNA follows: TGTGCTAGTGGTTTAGGGTCGGGGGACGAGCAGTACTTC.

V and J are TRBV7-8 and TRBJ1-5, with 12 bases that match TRBD1. This CDR3 spans 17 amino acids. The ends lost 4 bases at V and 5 bases at J; junction bases unmatched: 9. Germline V gene data show CDR1 as SGHVS and CDR2 as FQNEAQ. CDR3 in amino acids: CASSSTPGQGADQPQHF. CDR3 nucleotide sequence: TGTGCCAGCAGCTCGACCCCGGGACAGGGGGCCGATCAGCCCCAGCATTTT.

V usage is TRBV3-1 (or the pseudogene TRBV3-2) and J usage is TRBJ1-2; 11 bases align to TRBD1. CDR3 length: 16 residues. J lost 5 bases, V lost 3 bases, and 8 bases had no gene match. The germline V gene has CDR1 LGHDT and CDR2 YNNKEL (reference sequence). This chain's CDR3 is CASSQAGQGGRYGYTF. CDR3 nucleotide sequence: TGTGCCAGCAGCCAGGCGGGACAGGGGGGTCGGTATGGCTACACCTTC.

The V and J genes are TRBV7-9 and TRBJ2-3; 11 bases line up with TRBD2. Looked up from germline, CDR1 is SEHNR and CDR2 is FQNEAQ (reference sequence). V lost 4 bases, J lost 5 bases, and 11 bases stayed unmatched. The CDR3 spans 17 residues. DNA of the CDR3: TGTGCCAGCAGCTCCTCCGCTAGCGGGGGGTTTCTAGATACGCAGTATTTT. Encoded protein: CASSSSASGGFLDTQYF.

V and J are TRBV24-1 and TRBJ2-6, with D hard to call. This CDR3 spans 16 amino acids. V lost 5 bases, J lost 0 bases, and 10 bases lay in between. The germline CDR1 and CDR2 sequences are KGHDR and SFDVKD. The DNA for the CDR3 is TGTGCCACCAGTGGCCGAATCAGCTCTGGGGCCAACGTCCTGACTTTC. Protein: CATSGRISSGANVLTF.

This clone appeared once. The chain combines TRBV15 with TRBJ1-1; no firm D call. The CDR3 is 16 amino acids. V was cut by 0 bases and J by 1 base, with 12 bases left in between. CDR1 and CDR2 from the germline V gene are LNHNV and YYDKDF (reference sequence). CDR3 sequence reads: CATSRDAAGRNTEAFF. The CDR3 DNA follows: TGTGCCACCAGCAGAGACGCCGCGGGGAGGAACACTGAAGCTTTCTTT.

This clone was detected ten times or more. The chain has TRBV6-5 and TRBJ2-6, with TRBD2 identical over 7 bases. CDR1 is MNHEY and CDR2 is SVGAGI in the germline V gene. V lost 6 bases to trimming and J lost 3 bases; unmatched junction nucleotides: 2. The CDR3 runs 14 residues. CDR3 protein: CASRRGFGANVLTF. CDR3 DNA sequence: TGTGCCAGCAGGCGGGGGTTTGGGGCCAACGTCCTGACTTTC.

The V gene is TRBV3-1 (or the pseudogene TRBV3-2), the J gene TRBJ1-4; D is undetermined. Trimming cost V 1 base and J 5 bases, with 8 bases left between them. The CDR3 totals 14 residues. Germline V CDR1 and CDR2: LGHDT, YNNKEL (reference sequence). The CDR3 spells CASSQVRVNEKLFF. The CDR3 region has the DNA TGTGCCAGCAGCCAAGTGAGGGTAAATGAAAAACTGTTTTTT.

The J gene is TRBJ1-2, the V gene TRBV7-8; 8 nucleotides align to TRBD1. This CDR3 has 13 residues. Germline values: CDR1 SGHVS, CDR2 FQNEAQ. J lost 9 bases, V lost 6 bases, and 9 bases had no gene match. CDR3 protein: CASRPDRALRYTF. The DNA of the CDR3 is TGTGCCAGCAGACCGGACAGGGCGCTGCGCTACACCTTC. Using reference TRBV7-8 and TRBJ1-2 for the parts outside the CDR3, the full variable domain is GAGVSQSPRYKVAKRGQDVALRCDPISGHVSLFWYQQALGQGPEFLTYFQNEAQLDKSGLPSDRFFAERPEGSVSTLKIQRTQQEDSAVYLCASRPDRALRYTFGSGTRLTVV.

This rearrangement joins TRBV18 to TRBJ1-1; possibly TRBD1 for D (5 bases). The CDR3 covers 15 residues. Trimming took off 0 bases at V and 1 base at J, with 9 bases between the two ends. Germline CDR1 KGHSH, CDR2 LQKENI. As DNA, the CDR3 is TGTGCCAGCTCACCACCCGGCGGGACGAACACTGAAGCTTTCTTT. This sequence encodes CASSPPGGTNTEAFF. Full variable domain (rest looked up from reference TRBV18 and TRBJ1-1): NAGVMQNPRHLVRRRGQEARLRCSPMKGHSHVYWYRQLPEEGLKFMVYLQKENIIDESGMPKERFSAEFPKEGPSILRIQQVVRGDSAAYFCASSPPGGTNTEAFFGQGTRLTVV.

The chain couples TRBV4-3 to TRBJ2-5, with a tentative D call TRBD2 (5 bases). This CDR3 region has 16 residues. In germline, CDR1 is LGHNA, CDR2 YSLEER. Trimming shortened V by 0 bases and J by 4 bases, and 15 bases separated the two germline ends. The CDR3 nucleotides read TGCGCCAGCAGCCAAGAAGTTACTAGAGTTATAGAGACCCAGTACTTC. Protein: CASSQEVTRVIETQYF.

The J gene is TRBJ2-7, the V gene TRBV10-3, with D maybe TRBD1 (6 bases). The CDR3 is 12 amino acids. The germline V and J ends were trimmed by 10 bases and 2 bases, with 12 bases remaining between them. CDR1 is ENHRY, CDR2 SYGVKD, per germline. CDR3: CATRTDTYEQYF. The DNA of the CDR3 is TGTGCCACCAGGACAGACACCTACGAGCAGTACTTC.

V usage is TRBV7-2 and J usage is TRBJ2-5, with 10 bases that match TRBD2. Germline V CDR1 and CDR2: SGHTA, FQGNSA. Trimming at V came to 4 bases and at J to 7 bases, leaving 18 bases not matched to a gene. The CDR3 is 18 residues long. The CDR3 region has the DNA TGTGCCAGCAGCTGGGGGACCCTACTAGCGGGACAGCGGGGGACCCAGTACTTC. It specifies CASSWGTLLAGQRGTQYF.

V usage is TRBV4-3 and J usage is TRBJ1-3; D is possibly TRBD1 (5 bases). The CDR3 has 15 residues. Per germline, CDR1 LGHNA and CDR2 YSLEER. V was trimmed by 2 bases and J by 8 bases, leaving 16 bases between them. The CDR3 protein is CASSQITGAADTIYF. In nucleotides, the CDR3 is TGCGCCAGCAGCCAAATAACAGGTGCTGCGGACACCATATATTTT.

The rearrangement uses TRBV3-1 (or the pseudogene TRBV3-2) and TRBJ2-1, with 7 bases that match TRBD2. V lost 5 bases to trimming and J lost 4 bases; unmatched junction nucleotides: 11. CDR1 and CDR2 from the germline V gene are LGHDT and YNNKEL (reference sequence). This CDR3 is 16 amino acids long. The CDR3 loop is CASSYGGGREYNEQFF. The DNA for the CDR3 is TGTGCCAGCAGCTATGGGGGGGGTAGGGAATACAATGAGCAGTTCTTC.

V usage is TRBV10-3 and J usage is TRBJ1-1, with D perhaps TRBD1 (5 bases). The CDR3 has 14 amino acids. The V gene lost 6 bases and the J gene lost 4 bases, with 15 bases spanning the gap. The germline gives CDR1 ENHRY, CDR2 SYGVKD. CDR3 sequence (DNA): TGTGCCATCAGATCAGGGTATACGGGCACTGAAGCTTTCTTT. The encoded protein is CAIRSGYTGTEAFF.

As to this clone: A junction boundary mismatches the germline segment, possibly from a read error. The chain has TRBV7-8 and TRBJ2-1, with D perhaps given as TRBD1 or TRBD2 (5 bases each). The CDR3 runs 16 residues. Germline lookup yields CDR1 SGHVS and CDR2 FQNEAQ. CDR3 DNA sequence: TGTGCCAGCAGCCTAGCCCGGACATCCTCCTACAATGAGCAGTTCTTC. It is translated as CASSLARTSSYNEQFF.

V is TRBV18 and J is TRBJ2-1; perhaps TRBD2 as D (6 bases). From germline, CDR1 is KGHSH and CDR2 LQKENI. Trimming took 3 bases from V and 5 from J, leaving 14 bases between them. There are 15 residues in the CDR3. CDR3 nucleotide sequence: TGTGCCAGCTCACCGCTGGTGCGGGGCAACAATGAGCAGTTCTTC. This gives the protein CASSPLVRGNNEQFF.